A few counts support the clone carrying this T cell receptor (beta chain). The antigen is unknown. An Oncomine TCR Beta short-read assay was used to sequence the DNA from cultured CD4+ T cells. TCRdb reprocessed the PCR reads with MiXCR, giving one entry per CDR3 protein. Of about 6,600 distinct CDR3 sequences in the sample, over 40% were seen once. This record belongs to a study of vaccination and CD4 T cells after COVID-19. Study details: Each enrolled participant received a two-dose regimen of either BNT162b2 or mRNA-1273 vaccine. General study findings and limits: In median terms, SARS-CoV-2-reactive clonotypes went from about 20 to 38, a nonsignificant rise. Analysis of convalescent patients found that 304 of 307 vaccine-specific clones were spike mono-reactive.

Germline loops: CDR1 LNHDA, CDR2 SQIVND (reference sequence). The CDR3 sequence is 13 residues long. Deletions cut 10 bases from V and 5 bases from J, with 17 bases between. The treatment denotes: 10-day PBMC culture with coronavirus spike peptide pools or control peptides (ViraFEST assay). According to the study, CD4+ T cells from the unexposed donor were gathered ahead of the COVID-19 pandemic (2011-2018). A negative selection step was used to isolate CD4+ T cells once culture had run for around 10 days. This chain joins TRBV19 and TRBJ1-1; the D gene is possibly TRBD1 (6 bases). This sequence originates from a human donor in good health. The sample comprised CD4+ T cells from blood, cultured in vitro. The CDR3 protein is CATREGGRTEAFF. CDR3 coding DNA: TGTGCCACCCGGGAGGGGGGGCGGACTGAAGCTTTCTTT.